Listed below are T cell receptor beta chains from one sample, sequenced in a study of T cells expressing NK-cell markers. Each CDR3 protein gets one entry in TCRdb, which reprocessed the 5' RACE reads and gives no DNA. This repertoire includes approximately 420,000 distinct CDR3 sequences. The sequenced sample consisted of blood T cells: a sorted CD56 or NKG2C T cell subset, CD4+ or CD8+ T cells, or bulk PBMC T cells (not recorded which). Receptor source: a woman in her fifties or sixties in good health. Both conserved end residues are part of each CDR3. Fields, in order: CDR3 length, J gene, V gene, clone size, CDR3 protein. Only part of the rows carry a size: once, few, many, or a class if the clone is expanded.

>18|TRBJ2-1|TRBV25-1|-
CASSQGGTGYSIYNEQFF
>18|TRBJ2-2|TRBV5-1|-
CASSLGTQRSGNTGELFF
>14|TRBJ2-1|TRBV5-6|-
CASSQAGPINEQFF
>17|TRBJ2-5|TRBV20-1|-
CSARVLGVQRTQETQYF
>15|TRBJ2-3|TRBV20-1|-
CSALSRLSSTDTQYF
>14|TRBJ1-2|TRBV10-3|-
CAIRRDRINYGYTF
>14|TRBJ2-3|TRBV6-5|-
CASSYSIPPGTQYF
>11|TRBJ2-7|TRBV29-1|-
CSAKLTYEQYF
>14|TRBJ2-1|TRBV4-1|-
CASSRASGRGEQFF
>16|TRBJ2-1|TRBV12-3/TRBV12-4|-
CASSPRGVAGGNEQFF
>12|TRBJ2-1|TRBV15|-
CATAMEDNEQFF
>16|TRBJ1-1|TRBV5-1|-
CASSLRGGLMNTEAFF
>16|TRBJ2-1|TRBV5-1|-
CASSATGTGLLNEQFF
>18|TRBJ1-5|TRBV12-3/TRBV12-4|-
CASSARTPGGYSNQPQHF
>16|TRBJ1-4|TRBV2|-
CASQDRGRTWNEKLFF
>14|TRBJ2-6|TRBV15|-
CATSRDSGANVLTF
>12|TRBJ1-2|TRBV30|-
CAWSTGHDDYTF
>13|TRBJ1-5|TRBV5-1|-
CASSLAAGEPQHF
>12|TRBJ2-3|TRBV7-2|-
CASSPLPGTQYF
>15|TRBJ2-1|TRBV10-3|-
CAIGSLAGGGNEQFF
>17|TRBJ2-3|TRBV13|-
CASSLTSGEMRRDTQYF
>16|TRBJ1-2|TRBV28|-
CASNILLGGGVYGYTF
>16|TRBJ2-3|TRBV7-2|-
CASSFLGSGRADTQYF
>14|TRBJ2-3|TRBV10-1|-
CASSGGGRENTQYF
>14|TRBJ1-2|TRBV5-1|-
CASSLAGYGGGYTF
>15|TRBJ2-7|TRBV5-1|-
CASSSTGTGSYEQYF
>16|TRBJ2-1|TRBV7-9|-
CASSPAPGTQGNEQFF
>12|TRBJ1-6|TRBV3-1|-
CASSPPGSPLHF
>15|TRBJ2-3|TRBV27|-
CVSGRVAGVRDTQYF
>14|TRBJ2-7|TRBV27|-
CASRSPVSSYEQYF
>16|TRBJ2-1|TRBV24-1|-
CATSDATSGIYNEQFF
>15|TRBJ2-1|TRBV21-1|-
CASSKPGLAGGEKFF
>16|TRBJ2-7|TRBV20-1|-
CSAREPGTGASYEQYF
>14|TRBJ2-1|TRBV25-1|-
CASSVGVGSDEQFF
>13|TRBJ2-2|TRBV6-5|-
CASSPDLPGELFF
>14|TRBJ2-3|TRBV2|-
CASTEGLSTDTQYF
>19|TRBJ2-6|TRBV5-5|-
CASSLEPWQGGPGANVLTF
>19|TRBJ2-6|TRBV24-1|-
CATSDSSAGASSGANVLTF
>14|TRBJ1-1|TRBV18|-
CASSPMDRNTEAFF
>13|TRBJ2-5|TRBV20-1|-
CSAARPGYETQYF
>15|TRBJ2-5|TRBV6-2/TRBV6-3|-
CASSYHRDNQETQYF
>15|TRBJ1-1|TRBV5-1|medium-sized
CASSLVGAENTEAFF
>14|TRBJ2-1|TRBV19|-
CASSIDRLAGAPFF
>12|TRBJ2-3|TRBV19|-
CASSIVRDTQYF
>18|TRBJ2-1|TRBV7-2|-
CASSAQVPGLPTVDEQFF
>16|TRBJ2-5|TRBV6-6|-
CASSYSITGVEETQYF
>18|TRBJ2-7|TRBV5-1|-
CASRRTSGRAGANYEQYF
>18|TRBJ2-3|TRBV4-2|-
CASSQGLSGGGLTDTQYF
>15|TRBJ2-7|TRBV6-2/TRBV6-3|-
CAITASGTGFYEQYF
>16|TRBJ1-1|TRBV2|-
CASSDPREGENTEAFF
>13|TRBJ1-4|TRBV2|-
CASSEEHSEKLFF